This passage covers 2 T cell receptor beta chains from one sample sequenced in a study of cytomegalovirus exposure and HLA in healthy donors. This PCR relied on a set of 60 Vbeta primers and 13 Jbeta primers. Data came from immunoSEQ multiplex PCR; TCRdb stores just in-frame clones and leaves some out. The sample holds some 150,000 clones, under 90% seen once. Sequencing was done on a sample of PBMCs. These TCRs come from a man aged 30 to 45 in good health and CMV-seronegative.

The V gene is TRBV5-4, the J gene TRBJ2-7; 8 bases align to TRBD1. V dropped 4 bases and J dropped 4; count of bases not matched to a gene: 10. This CDR3 spans 15 amino acids. Germline loops: CDR1 SGHNT, CDR2 YYREEE (reference sequence). The CDR3 DNA reads as TGTGCCAGCAGCCTCAGAACAGGGGGTAGGTACGAGCAGTACTTC. Translated: CASSLRTGGRYEQYF.

This chain connects TRBV30 to TRBJ2-7; 7 bases are shared with TRBD1. CDR3 size: 12 residues. The germline gives CDR1 GTSNPN, CDR2 SVGIG (reference sequence). V gave up 5 bases and J gave up 3 bases; unmatched junction bases: 4. The CDR3 nucleotides are TGTGCCTGGGATACAGGGGTCTACGAGCAGTACTTC. Amino acids: CAWDTGVYEQYF.